The following is a T cell receptor (beta chain) sequence with its context. Antigen specificity is unknown. This entry is derived from a study of T cells in localized non-small cell lung cancer. Sequenced by immunoSEQ multiplex PCR; TCRdb stores in-frame clones only, minus some. The table records about 52,000 clones, around 86% of them present only once. Study-wide findings and caveats: For the top 100 tumor clones, a median about 60 also appeared in adjacent lung. Because only a single region of the tumor was sequenced, heterogeneity remains possible. Of the tissues analyzed, uninvolved adjacent lung showed maximal T cell clonality, greater than tumor.

Trimming removed 0 bases at V and 4 bases at J, with 9 bases between. The CDR3 length is 14 residues. Germline CDR1 is SGHDN and CDR2 is FVKESK. The source is a female donor with stage II lung adenocarcinoma. This chain links TRBV14 with TRBJ1-2; D call uncertain. This material consisted of PBMCs, taken before any cancer treatment. For the CDR3, the DNA is TGTGCCAGCAGCCAAGAGAAGGGTGGCTATGGCTACACCTTC. Translated: CASSQEKGGYGYTF.